Sequencing of this TCR beta chain was carried out in a study of T cell repertoires in cytomegalovirus infection (dated by TCRdb to the late 2010s). Regarding the complete study: Donor HLA type was relevant to the analysis, as public TCR beta signatures indicated carriage of CMV infection together with the matching HLA type. General findings and caveats noted by the study authors: In the ex vivo response, HLA-C-restricted CMV-specific TCR beta clonotypes were dominant, and in two of eight donors the single most frequent clonotype came from this HLA-C-restricted group. Carriers of CMV infection plus the relevant HLA type were discriminated by the cumulative frequency of public TCR beta family members in the study cohort and in an independent roughly 320-donor cohort.

This sample was sequenced with an Illumina HiSeq 1500. The public reads were quality trimmed at Q25 with fastp and then assembled into clones with MiXCR by TCRdb, keeping productive beta chains. One record per CDR3 amino acid sequence lists the most common genes and DNA. For this sample the table gives 150,000 to 200,000 distinct CDR3 sequences, of which around 14% were detected only once. The ten largest clones take up roughly a quarter of the sample. This clonotype was seen a handful of times. Its cognate antigen has yet to be identified. No base quality information exists; no much larger clone differs at one position. From the cysteine up to the phenylalanine, the CDR3 has a length of 12 residues. The CDR3 DNA has 36 bases and is translated from base 1. Via the germline V gene (reference sequence), CDR1 is DFQATT and CDR2 SNEGSKA.

Material for sequencing was PBMCs. The V and J genes are TRBV20-1 and TRBJ1-2; TRBD1 is a possible D gene, resting on 6 matching bases. The TCR sequence derives from a human donor in good health (CMV status not recorded). Some clones in this sample may be carry-over from other donors' samples. The CDR3 region: CSSWGAGYGYTF. The DNA is TGCAGCTCCTGGGGGGCGGGGTATGGCTACACCTTC.